The clone carrying this T cell receptor beta chain appeared a few times. As yet, its antigen is unknown. Time point denoted: persistent/refractory GD, antithyroid drugs over 5 years with positive TRAb. Making the TCR library involved RNA that had been extracted from PBMCs. This sample was taken from a study of regulatory T cells in long-lasting Graves disease. Study-wide background: Persistent Graves' disease meant over 5 years of antithyroid drugs with positive TSH receptor antibodies. The study, taken as a whole, reports: A greater number of public clonotypes (around 3,000) was shared by persistent patients than by new patients (over 900).

Assembly of TCR beta libraries relied on iRepertoire HTBI primers together with Arm-PCR of CDR3 regions. TCRdb ran MiXCR on the multiplex PCR reads and lists one entry per CDR3 protein. The sample holds 300,000 to 500,000 distinct CDR3 sequences; around 20% are singletons and the top ten take around 21%. This TCR was recovered from a female donor with Graves disease. Sample: peripheral blood mononuclear cells (PBMCs), taken when the disease was refractory, from a patient treated with antithyroid drugs.

The CDR3 region is CSARPFGDTEAFF. The CDR3 bases are TGCAGTGCTAGACCCTTTGGGGACACTGAAGCTTTCTTT. The J gene is TRBJ1-1, the V gene TRBV20-1; D gene ambiguous. Trimming took 2 bases from V and 3 from J, leaving 10 bases between them. The CDR3 totals 13 residues. Germline V gene data show CDR1 as DFQATT and CDR2 as SNEGSKA (reference sequence).